A selection of T cell receptor beta chains follows, all from one sample in a study of human T cells and chemical hapten exposure. Using its own MiXCR run on the RACE reads, TCRdb lists one record per CDR3 protein. The profile shows 33,000 or so distinct CDR3 sequences, less than 15% of them singletons. Here the sequenced sample was whole blood, taken in connection with sensitization to the hapten diphenylcyclopropenone (DPC). These receptors were taken from a woman between 40 and 50 years old with alopecia areata. Some clones in this sample may be carry-over from other donors' samples. CDR3s include the opening cysteine and the closing phenylalanine or tryptophan. Each record gives: D gene, V gene, J gene, clone size, CDR3 DNA, CDR3 protein. D genes are given only for firm matches. Size is omitted from some rows. Given values are once, few, many or a class for expanded clones.

D gene: TRBD1; V gene: TRBV20-1; J gene: TRBJ2-7; clone size: many; CDR3 DNA: TGCAGTGGCGGTCCGGGACAGGTGATCCAGTACTTC; CDR3 protein: CSGGPGQVIQYF
D gene: -; V gene: TRBV18; J gene: TRBJ1-5; clone size: -; CDR3 DNA: TGTGCCAGCTCACCGGGAGGGTCGAGGGATCAGCCCCAGCATTTT; CDR3 protein: CASSPGGSRDQPQHF
D gene: TRBD1; V gene: TRBV19; J gene: TRBJ2-1; clone size: many; CDR3 DNA: TGTGCCAGTAGTATACAGGGGGCGACACCTGAGCAGTTCTTC; CDR3 protein: CASSIQGATPEQFF
D gene: TRBD1; V gene: TRBV29-1; J gene: TRBJ2-2; clone size: few; CDR3 DNA: TGTGCGAAGAGGGGGCAGACCGGGGAGCTGTTTTTT; CDR3 protein: CAKRGQTGELFF
D gene: -; V gene: TRBV7-2; J gene: TRBJ1-1; clone size: -; CDR3 DNA: TGTGCCAGCAGCTTCTATACAGGGAACACTGAAGCTTTCTTT; CDR3 protein: CASSFYTGNTEAFF
D gene: -; V gene: TRBV6-5; J gene: TRBJ1-1; clone size: -; CDR3 DNA: TGTGCCAGCAGTTATGGGGCAGGCCGTACTGAAGCTTTCTTT; CDR3 protein: CASSYGAGRTEAFF
D gene: -; V gene: TRBV10-2; J gene: TRBJ2-7; clone size: few; CDR3 DNA: TGCGCCAGCAGTGGCGCCTCGGGCAACGAGCAGTACTTC; CDR3 protein: CASSGASGNEQYF
D gene: -; V gene: TRBV20-1; J gene: TRBJ1-6; clone size: -; CDR3 DNA: TGCAGTGTTAGACAATCCGACTCTAATTCACCCCTCCACTTT; CDR3 protein: CSVRQSDSNSPLHF
D gene: -; V gene: TRBV11-2; J gene: TRBJ1-1; clone size: few; CDR3 DNA: TGTGCCAGCAGCTCAGGGTTGCGGGCTTTCTTT; CDR3 protein: CASSSGLRAFF
D gene: -; V gene: TRBV18; J gene: TRBJ1-1; clone size: many; CDR3 DNA: TGTGCCAGCCACCCCCCCAGGGTGGGTTACACTGAAGCTTTCTTT; CDR3 protein: CASHPPRVGYTEAFF
D gene: TRBD1; V gene: TRBV4-1; J gene: TRBJ1-5; clone size: many; CDR3 DNA: TGCGCCAGCAGCCAGACAGGGGGCGACAATCAGCCCCAGCATTTT; CDR3 protein: CASSQTGGDNQPQHF
D gene: TRBD1; V gene: TRBV30; J gene: TRBJ1-1; clone size: many; CDR3 DNA: TGTGCCTGGGGGACGACAGGGACTGAAGCTTTCTTT; CDR3 protein: CAWGTTGTEAFF
D gene: TRBD1; V gene: TRBV19; J gene: TRBJ2-5; clone size: few; CDR3 DNA: TGTGCCAGTAGTATCGGCGACAGGGGTCCCCAAGAGACCCAGTACTTC; CDR3 protein: CASSIGDRGPQETQYF
D gene: -; V gene: TRBV2; J gene: TRBJ2-1; clone size: many; CDR3 DNA: TGTGCCAGCGGGGAGAGATACTGGGAGACTGAGCAGTTCTTC; CDR3 protein: CASGERYWETEQFF
D gene: TRBD1; V gene: TRBV28; J gene: TRBJ1-2; clone size: many; CDR3 DNA: TGTGCCAGCAGTCTGACAGGGGAATCCATGGGCTACACCTTC; CDR3 protein: CASSLTGESMGYTF
D gene: -; V gene: TRBV28; J gene: TRBJ1-3; clone size: many; CDR3 DNA: TGTGCCAGCAGTCCCACGGGGAACTCTGGAAACACCATATATTTT; CDR3 protein: CASSPTGNSGNTIYF
D gene: -; V gene: TRBV20-1; J gene: TRBJ1-2; clone size: -; CDR3 DNA: TGCAGTGCCCCCCTCGGGCAGAGTGGCTACACCTTC; CDR3 protein: CSAPLGQSGYTF
D gene: TRBD1; V gene: TRBV29-1; J gene: TRBJ1-6; clone size: -; CDR3 DNA: TGCAGCGTTCGGACAGGGGGTACTAACTCACCCCTCCACTTT; CDR3 protein: CSVRTGGTNSPLHF
D gene: -; V gene: TRBV7-9; J gene: TRBJ2-7; clone size: few; CDR3 DNA: TGTGCCAGCAGCTTAGTCCCTAGCGAATCCTACGAGCAGTACTTC; CDR3 protein: CASSLVPSESYEQYF
D gene: TRBD2; V gene: TRBV12-3/TRBV12-4; J gene: TRBJ2-1; clone size: many; CDR3 DNA: TGTGCCAGCAGTTTGTGGGGACTAGCGTCCAATGAGCAGTTCTTC; CDR3 protein: CASSLWGLASNEQFF
D gene: TRBD1; V gene: TRBV19; J gene: TRBJ2-3; clone size: -; CDR3 DNA: TGTGCCAGTAGTACCCGACAGGGGGCCACAGATACGCAGTATTTT; CDR3 protein: CASSTRQGATDTQYF
D gene: TRBD2; V gene: TRBV20-1; J gene: TRBJ2-3; clone size: few; CDR3 DNA: TGCAGTGCTAGACTAGCGGGGGCCTACCCCACAGATACGCAGTATTTT; CDR3 protein: CSARLAGAYPTDTQYF
D gene: -; V gene: TRBV7-8; J gene: TRBJ2-2; clone size: -; CDR3 DNA: TGTGCCAGCAGCTCCGGGACTCCCACGGTAACCGGGGAGCTGTTTTTT; CDR3 protein: CASSSGTPTVTGELFF
D gene: TRBD1; V gene: TRBV12-3/TRBV12-4; J gene: TRBJ1-1; clone size: few; CDR3 DNA: TGTGCCAGCAGTTTAGTCAGGGGGGCCACTGAAGCTTTCTTT; CDR3 protein: CASSLVRGATEAFF
D gene: TRBD1; V gene: TRBV24-1; J gene: TRBJ2-2; clone size: many; CDR3 DNA: TGTGCCACCAGTTTCGAGACAGGGTCATCTTTTGTCACCGGGGAGCTGTTTTTT; CDR3 protein: CATSFETGSSFVTGELFF
D gene: -; V gene: TRBV29-1; J gene: TRBJ2-2; clone size: -; CDR3 DNA: TGCAGCGTTGGGAGGCGGACGAACACCGGGGAGCTGTTTTTT; CDR3 protein: CSVGRRTNTGELFF
D gene: TRBD1; V gene: TRBV7-2; J gene: TRBJ2-3; clone size: few; CDR3 DNA: TGTGCCAGCAGCTTATTGGGACAGGGCGCAGATACGCAGTATTTT; CDR3 protein: CASSLLGQGADTQYF
D gene: -; V gene: TRBV29-1; J gene: TRBJ1-4; clone size: few; CDR3 DNA: TGCAGCGTTACAGGGACTAATGAAAAACTGTTTTTT; CDR3 protein: CSVTGTNEKLFF
D gene: -; V gene: TRBV28; J gene: TRBJ1-5; clone size: -; CDR3 DNA: TGTGCCAGCAAAGGGACGCGGAACGAGGAGCCCCAGCATTTT; CDR3 protein: CASKGTRNEEPQHF
D gene: -; V gene: TRBV19; J gene: TRBJ1-5; clone size: -; CDR3 DNA: TGTGCCAGTAGTATAGAAGTCGATCAGCCCCAGCATTTT; CDR3 protein: CASSIEVDQPQHF